This T cell receptor (beta chain) was captured by sequencing in a study of T cells in Graves' hyperthyroidism and ophthalmopathy. RNA transcripts served as the template for amplifying TCR beta CDR3 regions. In the first-round RT-PCR of the TCR CDR3, the HTBI primer set was used. TCRdb reanalysed the multiplex PCR reads using MiXCR and keeps one entry per CDR3 protein. Here the sample spans over 200,000 distinct CDR3 sequences, 15% to 20% being singletons. This clonotype came up many times. Germline lookup yields CDR1 DFQATT and CDR2 SNEGSKA (reference sequence). Deletions cut 5 bases from V and 0 bases from J, with 7 bases between. The CDR3 covers 12 residues.

The chain combines TRBV20-1 with TRBJ2-5; D unresolved. Sequenced input: blood. The receptor comes from a man between 40 and 49 years old with Graves' hyperthyroidism. This CDR3 reads CSAGSNQETQYF. The DNA for the CDR3 is TGCAGTGCTGGGTCTAACCAAGAGACCCAGTACTTC.